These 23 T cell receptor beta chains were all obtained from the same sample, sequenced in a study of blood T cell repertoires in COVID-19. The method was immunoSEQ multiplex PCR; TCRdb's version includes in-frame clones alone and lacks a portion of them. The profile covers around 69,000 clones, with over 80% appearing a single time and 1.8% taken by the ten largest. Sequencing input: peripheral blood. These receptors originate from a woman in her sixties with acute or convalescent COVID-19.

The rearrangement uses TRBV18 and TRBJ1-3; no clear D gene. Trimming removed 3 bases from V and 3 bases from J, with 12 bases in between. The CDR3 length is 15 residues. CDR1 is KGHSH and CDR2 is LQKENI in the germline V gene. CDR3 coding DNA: TGTGCCAGCTCACCCGGGTCGCAAAGTGGAAACACCATATATTTT. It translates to CASSPGSQSGNTIYF.

Here the CDR3 DNA reads TGTGCCAGTAAGATTTTCTCAGGGGACACTGAAGCTTTCTTT. It yields the protein CASKIFSGDTEAFF. The chain carries TRBV19 and TRBJ1-1; TRBD1 might be the D (6 bases). Germline CDR1 is LNHDA and CDR2 is SQIVND (reference sequence). V dropped 7 bases and J dropped 3 bases, with 15 bases sitting between them. The CDR3 runs 14 residues.

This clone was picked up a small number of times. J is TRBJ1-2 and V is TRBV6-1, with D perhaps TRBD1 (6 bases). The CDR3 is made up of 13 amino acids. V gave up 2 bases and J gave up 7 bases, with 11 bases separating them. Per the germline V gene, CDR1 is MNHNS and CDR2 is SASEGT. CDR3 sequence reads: CASSEQGSSGYTF. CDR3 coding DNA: TGTGCCAGCAGTGAACAGGGGTCGAGTGGCTACACCTTC.

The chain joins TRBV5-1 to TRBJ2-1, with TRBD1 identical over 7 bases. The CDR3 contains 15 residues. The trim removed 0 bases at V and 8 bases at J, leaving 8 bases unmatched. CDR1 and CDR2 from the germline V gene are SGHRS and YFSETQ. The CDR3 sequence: CASSLGQGVTDEQFF. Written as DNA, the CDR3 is TGCGCCAGCAGCTTGGGGCAGGGGGTTACCGATGAGCAGTTCTTC.

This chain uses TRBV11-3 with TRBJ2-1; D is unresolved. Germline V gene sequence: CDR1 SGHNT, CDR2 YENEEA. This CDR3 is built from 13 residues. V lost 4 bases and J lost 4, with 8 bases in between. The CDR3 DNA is TGTGCCAGCAGCTCCCGCGAATACAATGAGCAGTTCTTC. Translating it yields CASSSREYNEQFF.

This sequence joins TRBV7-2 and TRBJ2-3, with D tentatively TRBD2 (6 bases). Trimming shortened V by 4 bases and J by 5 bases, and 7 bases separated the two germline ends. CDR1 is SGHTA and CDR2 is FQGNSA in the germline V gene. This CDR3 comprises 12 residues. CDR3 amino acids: CASSSGGDTQYF. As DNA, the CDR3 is TGTGCCAGCAGCTCCGGGGGAGATACGCAGTATTTT. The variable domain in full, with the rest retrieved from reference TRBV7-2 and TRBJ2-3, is GAGVSQSPSNKVTEKGKDVELRCDPISGHTALYWYRQSLGQGLEFLIYFQGNSAPDKSGLPSDRFSAERTGGSVSTLTIQRTQQEDSAVYLCASSSGGDTQYFGPGTRLTVL.

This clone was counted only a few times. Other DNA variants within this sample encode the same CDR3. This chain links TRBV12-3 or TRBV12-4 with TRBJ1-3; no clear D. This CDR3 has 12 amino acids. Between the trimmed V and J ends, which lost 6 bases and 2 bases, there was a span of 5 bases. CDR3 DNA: TGTGCCAGCAGCCTTCCTGGAAACACCATATATTTT. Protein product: CASSLPGNTIYF.

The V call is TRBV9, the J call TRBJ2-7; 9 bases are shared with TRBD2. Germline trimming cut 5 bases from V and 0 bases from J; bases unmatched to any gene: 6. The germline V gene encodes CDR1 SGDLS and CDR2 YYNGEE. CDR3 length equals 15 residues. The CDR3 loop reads CASSRAGGSSYEQYF. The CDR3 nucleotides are TGTGCCAGCAGTCGAGCGGGGGGAAGCTCCTACGAGCAGTACTTC.

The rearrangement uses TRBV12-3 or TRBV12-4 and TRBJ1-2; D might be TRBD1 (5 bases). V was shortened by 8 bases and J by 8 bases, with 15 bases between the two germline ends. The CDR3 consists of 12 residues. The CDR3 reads CASGGTAWGYTF. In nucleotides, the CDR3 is TGTGCCAGCGGCGGGACCGCCTGGGGCTACACCTTC.

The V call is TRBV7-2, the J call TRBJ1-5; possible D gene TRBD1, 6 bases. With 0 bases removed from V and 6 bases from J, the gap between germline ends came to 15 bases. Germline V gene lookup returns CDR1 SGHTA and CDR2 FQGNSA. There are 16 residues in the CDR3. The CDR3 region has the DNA TGTGCCAGCAGCTTAGCGGCGGGGGCTGGAAGTCAGCCCCAGCATTTT. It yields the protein CASSLAAGAGSQPQHF.

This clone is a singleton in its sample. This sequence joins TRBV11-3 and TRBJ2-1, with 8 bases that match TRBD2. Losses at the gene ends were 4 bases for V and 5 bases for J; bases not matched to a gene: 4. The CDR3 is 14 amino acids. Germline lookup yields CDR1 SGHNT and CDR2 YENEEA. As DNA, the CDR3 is TGTGCCAGCAGCTCAGCGGGGGTTAACAATGAGCAGTTCTTC. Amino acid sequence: CASSSAGVNNEQFF.

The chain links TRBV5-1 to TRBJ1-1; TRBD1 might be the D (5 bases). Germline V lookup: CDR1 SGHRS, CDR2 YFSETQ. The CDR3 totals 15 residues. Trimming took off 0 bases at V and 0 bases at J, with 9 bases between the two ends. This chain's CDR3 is CASSLAQGLNTEAFF. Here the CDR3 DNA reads TGCGCCAGCAGCTTGGCCCAGGGTTTGAACACTGAAGCTTTCTTT.

The CDR3: CASSIKDRGGYEQYF. CDR3 sequence (DNA): TGTGCCAGTAGTATAAAGGACAGGGGAGGGTACGAGCAGTACTTC. J is TRBJ2-7 and V is TRBV19; TRBD1 matches 9 bases. The germline V gene encodes CDR1 LNHDA and CDR2 SQIVND (reference sequence). Unmatched junction bases numbered 6, after V lost 2 bases and J lost 4 bases. The CDR3 runs to 15 residues.

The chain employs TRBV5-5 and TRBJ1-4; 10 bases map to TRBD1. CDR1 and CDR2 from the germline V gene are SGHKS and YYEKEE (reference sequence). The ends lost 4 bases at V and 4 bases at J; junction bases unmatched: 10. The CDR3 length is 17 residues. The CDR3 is CASSPEGTGARNEKLFF. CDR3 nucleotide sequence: TGTGCCAGCAGCCCGGAGGGGACAGGGGCCCGTAATGAAAAACTGTTTTTT. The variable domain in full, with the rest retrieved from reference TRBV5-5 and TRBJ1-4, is DAGVTQSPTHLIKTRGQQVTLRCSPISGHKSVSWYQQVLGQGPQFIFQYYEKEERGRGNFPDRFSARQFPNYSSELNVNALLLGDSALYLCASSPEGTGARNEKLFFGSGTQLSVL.

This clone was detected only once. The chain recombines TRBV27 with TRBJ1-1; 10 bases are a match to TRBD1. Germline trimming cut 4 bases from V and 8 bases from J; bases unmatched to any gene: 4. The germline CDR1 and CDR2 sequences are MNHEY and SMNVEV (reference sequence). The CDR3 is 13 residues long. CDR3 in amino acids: CASSYRDRGEAFF. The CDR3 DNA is TGTGCCAGCAGTTACCGGGACAGGGGAGAAGCTTTCTTT.

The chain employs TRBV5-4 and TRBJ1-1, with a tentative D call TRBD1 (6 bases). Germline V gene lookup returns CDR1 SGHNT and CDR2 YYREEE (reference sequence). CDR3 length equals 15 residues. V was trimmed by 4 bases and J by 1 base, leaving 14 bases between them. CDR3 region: CASSPRGGQNTEAFF. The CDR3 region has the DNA TGTGCCAGCAGCCCGAGGGGGGGCCAGAACACTGAAGCTTTCTTT.

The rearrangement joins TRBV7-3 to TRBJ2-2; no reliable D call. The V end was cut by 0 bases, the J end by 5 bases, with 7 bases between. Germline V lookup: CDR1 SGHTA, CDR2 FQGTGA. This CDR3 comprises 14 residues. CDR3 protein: CASSLTSWTGELFF. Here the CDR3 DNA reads TGTGCCAGCAGCTTAACGAGTTGGACCGGGGAGCTGTTTTTT.

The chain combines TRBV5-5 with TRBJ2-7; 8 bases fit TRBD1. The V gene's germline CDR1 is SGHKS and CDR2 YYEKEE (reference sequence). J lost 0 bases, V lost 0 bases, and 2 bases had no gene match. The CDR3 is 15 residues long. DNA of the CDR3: TGTGCCAGCAGCTTGGGGACAGGGCGCTCCTACGAGCAGTACTTC. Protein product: CASSLGTGRSYEQYF.

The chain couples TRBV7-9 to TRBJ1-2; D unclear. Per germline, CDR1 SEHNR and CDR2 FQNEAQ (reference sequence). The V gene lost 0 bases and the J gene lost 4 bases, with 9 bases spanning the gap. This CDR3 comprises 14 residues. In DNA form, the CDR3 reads TGTGCCAGCAGCTTAGCAAACAGAGTCTATGGCTACACCTTC. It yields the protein CASSLANRVYGYTF.

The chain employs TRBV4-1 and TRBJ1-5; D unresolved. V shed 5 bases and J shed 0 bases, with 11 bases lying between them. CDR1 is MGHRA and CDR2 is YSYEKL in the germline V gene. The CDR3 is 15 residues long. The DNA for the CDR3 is TGCGCCAGCAGCGGGAGCCAGAATAGCAATCAGCCCCAGCATTTT. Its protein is CASSGSQNSNQPQHF.

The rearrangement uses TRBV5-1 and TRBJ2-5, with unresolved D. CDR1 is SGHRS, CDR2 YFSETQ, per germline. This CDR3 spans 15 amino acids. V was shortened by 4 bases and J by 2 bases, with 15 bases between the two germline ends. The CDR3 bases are TGCGCCAGCAGCCCGACACCTGGGCAGCAAGAGACCCAGTACTTC. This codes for CASSPTPGQQETQYF.

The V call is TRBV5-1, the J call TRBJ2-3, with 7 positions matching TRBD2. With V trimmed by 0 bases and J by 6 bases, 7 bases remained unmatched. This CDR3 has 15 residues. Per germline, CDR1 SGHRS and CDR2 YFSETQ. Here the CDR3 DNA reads TGCGCCAGCAGCTTGGACGGCGGGAGAGGGGATACGCAGTATTTT. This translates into CASSLDGGRGDTQYF.

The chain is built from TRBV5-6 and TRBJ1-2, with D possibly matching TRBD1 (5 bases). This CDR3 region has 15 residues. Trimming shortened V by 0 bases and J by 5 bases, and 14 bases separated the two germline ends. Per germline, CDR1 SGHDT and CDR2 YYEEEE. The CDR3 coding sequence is TGTGCCAGCAGCTTGGCGAGGGCGGAGGGGTATGGCTACACCTTC. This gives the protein CASSLARAEGYGYTF.